These 18 T cell receptor beta chains were sequenced from one sample in a study of blood T cell repertoires in COVID-19. The assay was immunoSEQ multiplex PCR, and TCRdb's table has in-frame clones only and misses some. This repertoire shows over 200,000 clones, approximately 82% found once; its top ten account for 14% to 15%. The sequenced material came from PBMCs or T cells enriched from blood (not recorded which). These TCRs come from a man aged 40-50 years who had recovered from COVID-19.

V usage is TRBV19 and J usage is TRBJ2-6; 7 nucleotides line up with TRBD1. V lost 9 bases, J lost 0 bases, and 5 bases stayed unmatched. This CDR3 region has 15 residues. From germline, CDR1 is LNHDA and CDR2 SQIVND (reference sequence). This chain's CDR3 is CASTGALSGANVLTF. The CDR3 region has the DNA TGTGCCAGCACAGGGGCCCTCTCTGGGGCCAACGTCCTGACTTTC.

In its sample, this clone was seen once. The genes are TRBV7-3 and TRBJ2-1; 14 bases are shared with TRBD2. After removal of 5 bases from V and 7 bases from J, the junction contained 16 bases not matched to a gene. The CDR3 is 19 residues long. Germline V gives CDR1 SGHTA, CDR2 FQGTGA. The CDR3 reads CASSPRTSGRFEPKNEQFF. In DNA form, the CDR3 reads TGTGCCAGCAGCCCTCGGACTAGCGGGAGGTTCGAACCTAAAAATGAGCAGTTCTTC.

This chain's CDR3 is CSVEDTRLAGPDEQFF. CDR3 DNA sequence: TGCAGCGTTGAAGATACCAGACTAGCGGGACCAGATGAGCAGTTCTTC. The J gene is TRBJ2-1, the V gene TRBV29-1; TRBD2 aligns across 11 bases. Trimming took 0 bases from V and 8 from J; bases not matched to a gene: 9. Germline-derived CDR1 and CDR2 are SQVTM and ANQGSEA. The CDR3 covers 16 residues.

Only one count was recorded for this clone. CDR3 sequence: CASSLKAGGTGELFF. The CDR3 DNA reads as TGTGCCAGCAGCTTGAAGGCTGGAGGCACCGGGGAGCTGTTTTTT. This rearrangement joins TRBV7-2 to TRBJ2-2; maybe TRBD2 (5 bases). The CDR3 extends over 15 amino acids. From germline, CDR1 is SGHTA and CDR2 FQGNSA. Deletions cut 3 bases from V and 4 bases from J, with 12 bases between. Full variable domain (rest looked up from reference TRBV7-2 and TRBJ2-2): GAGVSQSPSNKVTEKGKDVELRCDPISGHTALYWYRQSLGQGLEFLIYFQGNSAPDKSGLPSDRFSAERTGGSVSTLTIQRTQQEDSAVYLCASSLKAGGTGELFFGEGSRLTVL.

The chain uses TRBV3-1 (or the pseudogene TRBV3-2) and TRBJ1-1, with 9 positions matching TRBD1. V shed 3 bases and J 4 bases; nucleotides not matched to a gene: 9. CDR1 and CDR2 from the germline V gene are LGHDT and YNNKEL (reference sequence). The CDR3 loop spans 16 amino acids. CDR3 coding DNA: TGTGCCAGCAGCCACCCCGGGACAGGGAGACGCACTGAAGCTTTCTTT. Amino acid sequence: CASSHPGTGRRTEAFF.

The genes are TRBV20-1 and TRBJ1-2, with D unclear. With 5 bases removed from V and 4 bases from J, the gap between germline ends came to 5 bases. The germline gives CDR1 DFQATT, CDR2 SNEGSKA (reference sequence). This CDR3 spans 10 amino acids. The CDR3: CSASFYGYTF. For the CDR3, the DNA is TGCAGTGCTTCATTCTATGGCTACACCTTC.

The chain couples TRBV20-1 to TRBJ1-2; 7 bases line up with TRBD1. The J segment lost 8 bases and the V segment lost 3 bases, leaving 15 bases of the junction unmatched. The CDR3 contains 15 residues. Looked up from germline, CDR1 is DFQATT and CDR2 is SNEGSKA (reference sequence). The CDR3 loop is CSASPELDRVGGYTF. CDR3 nucleotides: TGCAGTGCTAGTCCGGAACTAGACAGGGTTGGGGGCTACACCTTC.

The rearrangement joins TRBV12-5 to TRBJ2-1, with 11 positions matching TRBD2. Germline trimming cut 6 bases from V and 10 bases from J; bases unmatched to any gene: 17. Germline V gene sequence: CDR1 LGHNT, CDR2 FRNRAP. The CDR3 loop spans 17 amino acids. The CDR3 coding sequence is TGTGCTAGTGGCCTGCCGATAGCGGGGGGGCCCCTAGGAGAGCAGTTCTTC. Residues: CASGLPIAGGPLGEQFF. Drawing the rest from reference TRBV12-5 and TRBJ2-1, the complete variable domain is DARVTQTPRHKVTEMGQEVTMRCQPILGHNTVFWYRQTMMQGLELLAYFRNRAPLDDSGMPKDRFSAEMPDATLATLKIQPSEPRDSAVYFCASGLPIAGGPLGEQFFGPGTRLTVL.

The chain joins TRBV30 to TRBJ1-4; a weak D match, TRBD1 (5 bases). Deletions cut 2 bases from V and 0 bases from J, with 19 bases between. CDR3 size: 18 residues. Germline CDR1 and CDR2: GTSNPN and SVGIG (reference sequence). CDR3 in DNA: TGTGCCTGGAGTCCACCGGGGGTGGCCGCCGCAACTAATGAAAAACTGTTTTTT. Protein sequence: CAWSPPGVAAATNEKLFF.

This chain uses TRBV28 with TRBJ1-1; no definite D call. Per germline, CDR1 MDHEN and CDR2 SYDVKM. Between the trimmed V and J ends, which lost 7 bases and 8 bases, there was a span of 20 bases. The CDR3 has 14 residues. Here the CDR3 DNA reads TGTGCCAGCACTAACAGAGCCCGAGGGAGAGAAGCTTTCTTT. It encodes CASTNRARGREAFF.

This clone turned up a few times. The chain joins TRBV7-9 to TRBJ1-5, with TRBD1 matching 7 bases. Germline CDR1 is SEHNR and CDR2 is FQNEAQ (reference sequence). This CDR3 has 13 amino acids. With 4 bases clipped from V and 7 bases from J, the junction kept 4 bases outside the gene matches. The CDR3: CASSSAGGQPQHF. The CDR3 DNA is TGTGCCAGCAGCTCCGCAGGGGGACAGCCCCAGCATTTT.

The rearrangement uses TRBV28 and TRBJ2-5, with TRBD1 as a possible D gene (5 bases). V lost 5 bases and J 5 bases, leaving 18 bases between the germline ends. CDR1 MDHEN and CDR2 SYDVKM come from the germline V gene. The length of the CDR3 is 15 residues. CDR3 residues: CASSPLRDLAETQYF. In nucleotides, the CDR3 is TGTGCCAGCAGTCCCCTCAGGGATTTGGCGGAGACCCAGTACTTC.

V and J are TRBV30 and TRBJ2-4; D is perhaps TRBD2 (7 bases). Looked up from germline, CDR1 is GTSNPN and CDR2 is SVGIG (reference sequence). This CDR3 contains 14 residues. The V gene lost 2 bases and the J gene lost 8 bases, with 16 bases spanning the gap. The CDR3, as DNA: TGTGCCTGGAGTCGAGGGGGACTAACGGACATTCAGTACTTC. It specifies CAWSRGGLTDIQYF. Looking up the rest from reference TRBV30 and TRBJ2-4 gives the full variable domain: SQTIHQWPATLVQPVGSPLSLECTVEGTSNPNLYWYRQAAGRGLQLLFYSVGIGQISSEVPQNLSASRPQDRQFILSSKKLLLSDSGFYLCAWSRGGLTDIQYFGAGTRLSVL.

The chain employs TRBV6-5 and TRBJ1-4, with D unresolved. Between the trimmed V and J ends, which lost 7 bases and 0 bases, there was a span of 9 bases. The CDR3 length is 14 residues. The germline gives CDR1 MNHEY, CDR2 SVGAGI. CDR3 amino acids: CASIVSPTNEKLFF. The CDR3, as DNA: TGTGCCAGCATTGTCTCCCCAACTAATGAAAAACTGTTTTTT.

The chain joins TRBV3-1 (or the pseudogene TRBV3-2) to TRBJ1-6, with D perhaps TRBD1 (6 bases). Trimming removed 8 bases at V and 13 bases at J, with 15 bases between. Germline CDR1 reads LGHDT; CDR2 reads YNNKEL (reference sequence). The CDR3 consists of 12 residues. The CDR3 DNA is TGTGCCAGCGGCAGAGAGGGGGGGCCCCTCCACTTT. Translating it yields CASGREGGPLHF.

The chain joins TRBV30 to TRBJ2-5; 10 bases fit TRBD2. The trim removed 3 bases at V and 10 bases at J, leaving 11 bases unmatched. CDR1 GTSNPN and CDR2 SVGIG come from the germline V gene (reference sequence). The CDR3 has 14 residues. CDR3 residues: CAWRAGGAVRDQYF. Written as DNA, the CDR3 is TGTGCCTGGAGAGCGGGGGGGGCGGTGAGGGACCAGTACTTC.

This chain connects TRBV14 to TRBJ2-1; 12 bases line up with TRBD2. V lost 4 bases and J lost 4; bases outside the gene matches: 2. The CDR3 totals 15 residues. Germline V CDR1 and CDR2: SGHDN, FVKESK. CDR3 bases: TGTGCCAGCAGCCGGACTAGCGGGATTTACAATGAGCAGTTCTTC. Residues: CASSRTSGIYNEQFF.

The CDR3 nucleotides are TGTGCCAGCAGCCCTCGAGAGACCCAGTACTTC. Translated: CASSPRETQYF. This rearrangement joins TRBV7-6 to TRBJ2-5; D gene ambiguous. The germline gives CDR1 SGHVS, CDR2 FNYEAQ. The CDR3 sequence is 11 residues long. Trimming removed 5 bases at V and 4 bases at J, with 5 bases between.